The rows below give T cell receptor beta chains drawn from one sample of a study of T-cell reconstitution after alpha-beta-depleted transplantation in children. TCRdb re-analysed the PCR reads in MiXCR, keeping a single row per CDR3 protein. The sample contains some 300,000 distinct CDR3 sequences, about a tenth of which appear only once. Sequences were derived from PBMCs from the stem cell graft donor, sampled from the stem cell graft. These receptors all come from a human donor who donated a stem cell graft to a child with acute lymphoblastic leukemia. Both conserved end residues are trimmed from each CDR3. The order of the fields is J gene, V gene, CDR3 protein.

>TRBJ2-7|TRBV20-1
SARDRVTGVPEQY
>TRBJ2-1|TRBV7-9
ASSLVRRHEQF
>TRBJ2-6|TRBV12-3/TRBV12-4
ASSLGAGANVLT
>TRBJ1-2|TRBV20-1
SALRTVSPT
>TRBJ2-5|TRBV18
ASSPGQETQY
>TRBJ1-2|TRBV27
ASSLGLGWDRGPGYGYT
>TRBJ2-7|TRBV7-8
ASSLERAGLSYEQY
>TRBJ1-1|TRBV7-3
ASSPMGVTEAF
>TRBJ2-1|TRBV12-3/TRBV12-4
ASSLMAGGPF
>TRBJ2-1|TRBV7-9
ASSPRSSGFLYNEQF
>TRBJ2-2|TRBV6-1
ASKEGYTGELF
>TRBJ1-5|TRBV6-1
ASSGQGINQPQH
>TRBJ1-4|TRBV5-5
ASSLGPGVEKLF
>TRBJ2-7|TRBV20-1
SASGGTSRTYEQY
>TRBJ2-3|TRBV20-1
SAIAGREGQDTQY
>TRBJ2-5|TRBV6-2/TRBV6-3
ASGGTATLQETQY
>TRBJ1-3|TRBV28
ASNLQLSGNTIY
>TRBJ2-1|TRBV5-1
ASSLEQRVGEQF
>TRBJ2-3|TRBV19
ASSTTGGTQY
>TRBJ2-2|TRBV4-1
ASSQAGTGELF
>TRBJ1-1|TRBV18
ASSTNGVENTEAF
>TRBJ1-2|TRBV5-1
ASSRPGRVNYGYT
>TRBJ2-3|TRBV7-2
ASSPYTDTQY
>TRBJ1-3|TRBV7-9
AGAGGTGNTIY
>TRBJ2-2|TRBV4-3
ASSQGQGKGVVNTGELF
>TRBJ2-7|TRBV5-1
ASSLDPGTAYEQY
>TRBJ1-1|TRBV5-1
ASRSGDTEAF
>TRBJ2-1|TRBV12-3/TRBV12-4
ASSPRGAGGNEQF
>TRBJ2-7|TRBV19
ASTQGQGYHEQY
>TRBJ1-1|TRBV19
ASSIGSTEAF
>TRBJ2-1|TRBV7-2
ASSRTYRQF
>TRBJ2-2|TRBV6-5
ASSYAAGELF
>TRBJ2-1|TRBV7-3
ASSLSGRANEQF
>TRBJ2-2|TRBV7-3
ASSLASNTGELF
>TRBJ1-4|TRBV11-1
ASSSRLVPHGTGGGSEKLF
>TRBJ2-7|TRBV20-1
SARGGLAGESDQQY
>TRBJ2-5|TRBV29-1
SVEDVLAPQETQY
>TRBJ2-7|TRBV12-3/TRBV12-4
ASTLSGGNEQY
>TRBJ1-1|TRBV28
ASSFDKGTYNTEAF
>TRBJ1-3|TRBV7-8
ASSPEGSLTGNTIY
>TRBJ1-3|TRBV29-1
SVGAWEESNTIY
>TRBJ2-1|TRBV4-1
ASSQAPGGSYNEQF
>TRBJ2-3|TRBV7-2
ASSLDWTAYTDTQY
>TRBJ2-3|TRBV19
ASKRQTALRDTQY
>TRBJ2-3|TRBV20-1
SLRGGAYSRTDTQY
>TRBJ2-7|TRBV20-1
SARGQYYEQY
>TRBJ2-1|TRBV5-1
ASSRDGTSGGEQF
>TRBJ2-1|TRBV12-3/TRBV12-4
ASRKRSEQF